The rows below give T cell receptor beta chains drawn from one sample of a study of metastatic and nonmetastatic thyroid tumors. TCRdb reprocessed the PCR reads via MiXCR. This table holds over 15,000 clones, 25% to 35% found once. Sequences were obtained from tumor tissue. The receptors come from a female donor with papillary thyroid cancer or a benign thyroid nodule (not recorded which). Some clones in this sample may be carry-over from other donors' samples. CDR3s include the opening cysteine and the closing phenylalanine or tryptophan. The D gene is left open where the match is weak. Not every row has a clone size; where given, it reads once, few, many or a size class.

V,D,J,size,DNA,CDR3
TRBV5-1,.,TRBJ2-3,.,TGCGCCAGCAGCTTGGGGGGGGCGCACGGAGATACGCAGTATTTT,CASSLGGAHGDTQYF
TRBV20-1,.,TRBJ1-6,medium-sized,TGCAGCGGAGTTCAGGGACGGAATAATTCACCCCTCCACTTT,CSGVQGRNNSPLHF
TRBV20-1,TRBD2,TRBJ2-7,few,TGCAGTGCTAGAGAGGGACATAGCGGGAGGGTGACCGATGAGCAGTACTTC,CSAREGHSGRVTDEQYF
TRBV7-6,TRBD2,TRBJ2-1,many,TGTGCCAGCAGCTTAGGCACTAGCGGGGGTAGCTCCTACAATGAGCAGTTCTTC,CASSLGTSGGSSYNEQFF
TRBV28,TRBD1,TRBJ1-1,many,TGTGCCAGCAGCCTGGGCGCAGGGGACAGGGTGAGGGACACTGAAGCTTTCTTT,CASSLGAGDRVRDTEAFF
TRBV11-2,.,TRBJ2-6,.,TGTGCCAGCAGCTTAGTGGGGGCCTCTGGGGCCAACGTCCTGACTTTC,CASSLVGASGANVLTF
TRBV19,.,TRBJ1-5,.,TGTGCCAGTAGTATCCCCGGGACACAGAATCAGCCCCAGCATTTT,CASSIPGTQNQPQHF
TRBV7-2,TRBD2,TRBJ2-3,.,TGTGCCAGCAGCTTTAGCGGGAGTTGGACAGATACGCAGTATTTT,CASSFSGSWTDTQYF
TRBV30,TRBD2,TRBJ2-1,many,TGTGCCTTTCGAGGGACTAGCGGGAGTCAAAATGAGCAGTTCTTC,CAFRGTSGSQNEQFF
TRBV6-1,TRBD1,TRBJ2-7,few,TGTGCCAGCAGGGACAGGGGAGGCTACGAGCAGTACTTC,CASRDRGGYEQYF
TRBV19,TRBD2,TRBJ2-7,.,TGTGCCAGTAGTTTGGTAGCGGGAGTATGGGAGCAGTACTTC,CASSLVAGVWEQYF
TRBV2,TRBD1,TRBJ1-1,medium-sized,TGTGCCAGCAGTGCGGACAGGGGGTTGGGCACTGAAGCTTTCTTT,CASSADRGLGTEAFF
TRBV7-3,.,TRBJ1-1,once,TGTGCCAGCAGCTTAGATGGAACCACTGAAGCTTTCTTT,CASSLDGTTEAFF
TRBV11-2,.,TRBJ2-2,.,TGTGCCAGCAGCTTAGTCGGTCGGGGCACCGGGGAGCTGTTTTTT,CASSLVGRGTGELFF
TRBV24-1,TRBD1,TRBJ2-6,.,TGTGCCACCAGTGACCACGGGACAGACGGTATTGGGGCCAACGTCCTGACTTTC,CATSDHGTDGIGANVLTF
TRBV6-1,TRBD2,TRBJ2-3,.,TGTGCCAGCAGCCGCCCGGGGGGGGGCACAGATACGCAGTATTTT,CASSRPGGGTDTQYF
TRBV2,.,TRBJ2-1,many,TGTGCCAGCAGTACCAGGGATGAGCAGTTCTTC,CASSTRDEQFF
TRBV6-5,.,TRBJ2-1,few,TGTGCCAGCAGTTACAACAAGGGTCATGAGCAGTTCTTC,CASSYNKGHEQFF
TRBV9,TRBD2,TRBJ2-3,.,TGTGCCAGCAGCGTGACGACAGGGACTAGCGGGACGAATACGCAGTATTTT,CASSVTTGTSGTNTQYF
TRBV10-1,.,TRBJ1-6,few,TGCGCCAGCAGCGAGGACAGATCACCCCTCCACTTT,CASSEDRSPLHF
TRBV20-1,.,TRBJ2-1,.,TGCAGTGCTAGAAGGCCCTCCTACAATGAGCAGTTCTTC,CSARRPSYNEQFF
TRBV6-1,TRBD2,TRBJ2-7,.,TGTGCCAGCAGTCTAACCGGGACGGGGGGCTACGAGCAGTACTTC,CASSLTGTGGYEQYF
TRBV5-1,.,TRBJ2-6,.,TGCGCCAGCAGCTTGGACGCACTGGGCTCTGAGGCCAACGTCCTGACTTTC,CASSLDALGSEANVLTF
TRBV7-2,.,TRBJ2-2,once,TGTGCCAGCAGCTTAGAACCCGGCAACACCGGGGAGCTGTTTTTT,CASSLEPGNTGELFF
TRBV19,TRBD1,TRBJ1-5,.,TGTGCCAGCTCAGGGACAGTAAGAAGCAATCAGCCCCAGCATTTT,CASSGTVRSNQPQHF
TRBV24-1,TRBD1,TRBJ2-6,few,TGTGCCACCAGTGCCGGGGGACAGGGGCTTCCTGGGGCCAACGTCCTGACTTTC,CATSAGGQGLPGANVLTF
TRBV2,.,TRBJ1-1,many,TGTGCCAGCAGGAGTTGGAACGGTGAAGCTTTCTTT,CASRSWNGEAFF
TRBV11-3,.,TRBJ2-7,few,TGTGCCAGCAGCTCCAGGGACTCTCCTTTTGTCTACGAGCAGTACTTC,CASSSRDSPFVYEQYF
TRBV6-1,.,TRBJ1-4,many,TGTGCCAGCAGTCGTGAAAAACTGTTTTTT,CASSREKLFF
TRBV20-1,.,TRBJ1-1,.,TGCAGTGCTAGTGGCGGTGGGGACACTGAAGCTTTCTTT,CSASGGGDTEAFF
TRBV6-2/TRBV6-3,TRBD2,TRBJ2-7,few,TGTGCCAGCAGTTCTAGCGGGAGAAGTGGCGAGCAGTACTTC,CASSSSGRSGEQYF
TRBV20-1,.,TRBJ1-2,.,TGCAGTGCTAGAGCTACATCTCCGGACTATGGCTACACCTTC,CSARATSPDYGYTF
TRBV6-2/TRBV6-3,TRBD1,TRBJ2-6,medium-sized,TGTGCCAGCAGCAAACAGGGGGCTACTGGGGCCAACGTCCTGACTTTC,CASSKQGATGANVLTF
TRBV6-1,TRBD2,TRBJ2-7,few,TGTGCCAGCAGGGGACTAGCCGGCTCCTACGAGCAGTACTTC,CASRGLAGSYEQYF
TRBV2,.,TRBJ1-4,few,TGTGCCAGCAGCGGGCGGGCAACTAATGAAAAACTGTTTTTT,CASSGRATNEKLFF
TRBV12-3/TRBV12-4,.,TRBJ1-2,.,TGTGCCAGCAGTTTAGGAACCCAGTCAGAAGGCTACACCTTC,CASSLGTQSEGYTF
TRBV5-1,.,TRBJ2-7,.,TGCGCCAGCAGCTTGGGGAGTACCTCCTACGAGCAGTACTTC,CASSLGSTSYEQYF
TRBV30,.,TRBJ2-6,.,TGTGCCTGGAAACAGGGCTCTGGGGCCAACGTCCTGACTTTC,CAWKQGSGANVLTF
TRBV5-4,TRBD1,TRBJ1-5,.,TGTGCCAGCAGCGTAGACAGGGACCGTCAGCCCCAGCATTTT,CASSVDRDRQPQHF
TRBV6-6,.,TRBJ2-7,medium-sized,TGTGCCAGCAGTTATTCCGGGACATCAGGCGAGCAGTACTTC,CASSYSGTSGEQYF
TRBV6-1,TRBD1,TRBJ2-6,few,TGTGCCAGCAGTAGGCGGACAGGGGCTCCTGGGGCCAACGTCCTGACTTTC,CASSRRTGAPGANVLTF
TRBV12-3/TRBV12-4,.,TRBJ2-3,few,TGTGCCAGCGGGTACACAGATACGCAGTATTTT,CASGYTDTQYF
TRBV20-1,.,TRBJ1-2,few,TGCAGTGCTAGTGGCCCTGCTAACTATGGCTACACCTTC,CSASGPANYGYTF
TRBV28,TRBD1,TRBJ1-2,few,TGTGCCAGCACCTCTACCTTCCAGGGGGCCGGGTTAGACGGCTACACCTTC,CASTSTFQGAGLDGYTF
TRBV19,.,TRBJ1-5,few,TGTGCCAGTAGTACGGGGGACCTACTCAATCAGCCCCAGCATTTT,CASSTGDLLNQPQHF
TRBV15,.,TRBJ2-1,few,TGTGCCACCAGCAGAGATGGGGGCCCCGAGGAGGAGCAGTTCTTC,CATSRDGGPEEEQFF